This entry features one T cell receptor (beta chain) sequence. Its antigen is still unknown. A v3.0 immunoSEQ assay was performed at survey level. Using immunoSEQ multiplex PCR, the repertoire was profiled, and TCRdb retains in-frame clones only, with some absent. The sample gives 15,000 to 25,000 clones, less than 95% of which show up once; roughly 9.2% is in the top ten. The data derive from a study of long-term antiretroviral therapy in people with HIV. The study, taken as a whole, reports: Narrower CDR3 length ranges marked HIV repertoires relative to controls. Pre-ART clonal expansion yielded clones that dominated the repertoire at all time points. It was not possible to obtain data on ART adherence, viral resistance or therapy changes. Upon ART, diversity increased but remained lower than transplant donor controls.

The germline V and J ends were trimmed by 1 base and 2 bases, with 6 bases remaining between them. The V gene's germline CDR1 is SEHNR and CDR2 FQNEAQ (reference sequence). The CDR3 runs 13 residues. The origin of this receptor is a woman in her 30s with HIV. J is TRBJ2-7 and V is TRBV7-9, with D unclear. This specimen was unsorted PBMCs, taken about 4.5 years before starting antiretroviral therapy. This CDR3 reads CASSLVGTYEQYF. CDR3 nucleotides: TGTGCCAGCAGCTTAGTGGGAACCTACGAGCAGTACTTC.